This T cell receptor beta chain derives from a study of T-cell memory formation after mild COVID-19. Study-level information: There were largely donor-specific TCR clusters.

The CDR3 totals 17 residues. V shed 8 bases and J 3 bases; nucleotides not matched to a gene: 15. Per the germline V gene, CDR1 is MNHEY and CDR2 is SVGAGI. Whole-study findings and limits: Of the contracting clones, CD4+ ones lay mainly in CM and EM, and CD8+ ones in EMRA. Clones contracting day 15 to 85 were balanced CD4/CD8; later expanders leaned CD4+.

TCRalpha and TCRbeta libraries used 5'RACE with constant-segment primers and UMIs. TCRdb itself ran the 5' RACE reads through MiXCR, one entry per CDR3 protein. The sample gives fewer than 700,000 distinct CDR3 sequences, roughly 22% of which show up once; 7% to 9% is in the top ten. Comment on this clonotype: The antigen is undetermined.

Sample: PBMCs or a T cell subset sorted from them (not recorded which). This TCR was recovered from an adult woman who had mild COVID-19 (a few samples of this study predate the infection). Cell type and time point are not known. The rearrangement joins TRBV6-5 to TRBJ2-2; 7 nucleotides align to TRBD2. This chain's CDR3 is CASHHLAGSMDTGELFF. The CDR3 DNA sequence: TGTGCCAGCCATCATTTAGCGGGCTCTATGGACACCGGGGAGCTGTTTTTT.